A single sample is the source of the 11 T cell receptor beta chains below, sequenced in a study of blood T cell repertoires in COVID-19. Sequencing was performed with immunoSEQ multiplex PCR; in TCRdb, only in-frame clones are kept and a portion is missing. In the table there are tens of thousands of clones, roughly nine tenths of which are singletons. What was sequenced was peripheral blood. These receptors were obtained from a man between 45 and 60 years old with COVID-19, enrolled during active disease.

The chain recombines TRBV7-3 with TRBJ1-1; D is unresolved. The CDR3 is made up of 13 amino acids. The ends were cut back, 0 bases at V and 9 bases at J, with 11 bases in the middle. Germline V CDR1 and CDR2: SGHTA, FQGTGA. CDR3 nucleotide sequence: TGTGCCAGCAGCTTAACCGGTTTGCAAAAAGCTTTCTTT. Encoded protein: CASSLTGLQKAFF.

The chain has TRBV6-5 and TRBJ1-3; TRBD1 aligns across 8 bases. Germline CDR1 and CDR2: MNHEY and SVGAGI. Losses at the gene ends were 4 bases for V and 0 bases for J; bases not matched to a gene: 5. CDR3 size: 16 residues. The CDR3 DNA follows: TGTGCCAGCAGTTTTCAACAGGGGGTCTCTGGAAACACCATATATTTT. It encodes CASSFQQGVSGNTIYF.

The CDR3 bases are TGTGCCAGCAGCCCGTGGACAGGGGATAGCTATGGCTACACCTTC. This sequence encodes CASSPWTGDSYGYTF. This sequence joins TRBV7-2 and TRBJ1-2; 9 nucleotides line up with TRBD1. V was pared by 5 bases and J by 4 bases, with 8 bases of the junction left unmatched. This CDR3 is built from 15 residues. The germline V gene has CDR1 SGHTA and CDR2 FQGNSA.

The chain employs TRBV2 and TRBJ1-5; TRBD1 agrees at 9 bases. Losses at the gene ends were 8 bases for V and 4 bases for J; bases not matched to a gene: 12. Per germline, CDR1 SNHLY and CDR2 FYNNEI. The CDR3 has 16 amino acids. The CDR3 sequence is CASFDSRQGVNQPQHF. The CDR3 nucleotides are TGTGCCAGCTTCGACTCCAGACAGGGGGTAAATCAGCCCCAGCATTTT.

V gene TRBV5-1 combines with J gene TRBJ2-5; 7 nucleotides line up with TRBD1. Looked up from germline, CDR1 is SGHRS and CDR2 is YFSETQ. The J segment lost 5 bases and the V segment lost 4 bases, leaving 11 bases of the junction unmatched. The CDR3 runs to 15 residues. Here the CDR3 reads CASSMQTGPRETQYF. CDR3 nucleotides: TGCGCCAGCAGCATGCAGACAGGGCCTCGGGAGACCCAGTACTTC.

This clone has only one observation. The rearrangement joins TRBV19 to TRBJ2-7; weak D call: TRBD1 (5 bases). V gave up 2 bases and J gave up 0 bases, with 20 bases separating them. The CDR3 sequence is 18 residues long. CDR1 LNHDA and CDR2 SQIVND come from the germline V gene (reference sequence). CDR3 loop: CASSIYAAAGSSSYEQYF. Written as DNA, the CDR3 is TGTGCCAGTAGTATATACGCGGCCGCAGGGTCTAGCTCCTACGAGCAGTACTTC.

The V gene is TRBV19, the J gene TRBJ1-3, with D perhaps matching TRBD1 (6 bases). Trimming removed 4 bases from V and 0 bases from J, with 13 bases in between. Germline V lookup: CDR1 LNHDA, CDR2 SQIVND (reference sequence). This CDR3 has 16 amino acids. The CDR3: CASSTRQALSGNTIYF. The DNA for the CDR3 is TGTGCCAGTAGTACCCGACAGGCCCTCTCTGGAAACACCATATATTTT.

This clone was seen a single time. The V call is TRBV12-3 or TRBV12-4, the J call TRBJ1-1, with D possibly matching TRBD1 (5 bases). This CDR3 comprises 12 residues. The germline V and J ends were trimmed by 5 bases and 6 bases, with 10 bases remaining between them. The CDR3 DNA reads TGTGCCAGCAGTCGACAGTCGTCTGAAGCTTTCTTT. This gives the protein CASSRQSSEAFF.

Note on this clone: An end of the junction does not agree with germline; a read error may underlie this. The chain employs TRBV4-1 and TRBJ2-7; no firm D call. This CDR3 is 13 amino acids long. Per the germline V gene, CDR1 is MGHRA and CDR2 is YSYEKL. For the CDR3, the DNA is TGCGCCAGCAGCCAAGATCAGCAGGCCGCGTCCCTCTTC. Residues: CASSQDQQAASLF.

The genes are TRBV18 and TRBJ2-7; 8 bases align to TRBD1. This CDR3 is 15 amino acids long. V trimming: 5 bases; J trimming: 3 bases; junction bases outside the gene matches: 9. Germline-derived CDR1 and CDR2 are KGHSH and LQKENI. CDR3 region: CASSYTGTGNYEQYF. CDR3 coding DNA: TGTGCCAGCTCATACACCGGGACAGGTAACTACGAGCAGTACTTC.

This chain uses TRBV11-3 with TRBJ2-1, with a possible D match to TRBD2 (5 bases). The germline V gene encodes CDR1 SGHNT and CDR2 YENEEA. The V end lost 5 bases, the J end lost 3 bases, and 17 bases lay between the germline ends. The CDR3 length is 16 residues. The CDR3 spells CASSNTPGELYNEQFF. In DNA, the CDR3 is TGTGCCAGCAGCAACACCCCTGGGGAGCTCTACAATGAGCAGTTCTTC.